One sample yielded the 24 T cell receptor beta chains listed below, sequenced in a study of blood T cell repertoires in COVID-19. TCRdb keeps only in-frame clones here, not all; method: immunoSEQ multiplex PCR. The sample yields almost 30,000 clones, about 88% seen once. Sequencing was carried out using peripheral blood. These receptors were taken from a human donor in a cohort sampled during active COVID-19.

This chain uses TRBV14 with TRBJ1-2; TRBD1 might be the D (6 bases). Germline V gives CDR1 SGHDN, CDR2 FVKESK. V gave up 4 bases and J gave up 4 bases, with 16 bases separating them. The CDR3 spans 15 residues. The CDR3 protein is CASSPAAGAGYGYTF. The CDR3 nucleotides read TGTGCCAGCAGCCCCGCGGCAGGGGCGGGCTATGGCTACACCTTC. The entire variable domain, with the rest obtained from reference TRBV14 and TRBJ1-2, is as follows: EAGVTQFPSHSVIEKGQTVTLRCDPISGHDNLYWYRRVMGKEIKFLLHFVKESKQDESGMPNNRFLAERTGGTYSTLKVQPAELEDSGVYFCASSPAAGAGYGYTFGSGTRLTVV.

The chain is built from TRBV5-6 and TRBJ2-3, with 9 bases aligning to TRBD1. CDR1 and CDR2 (germline): SGHDT, YYEEEE. The ends lost 4 bases at V and 6 bases at J; junction bases unmatched: 6. CDR3 length equals 14 residues. The CDR3 here is CASSADRGRDTQYF. The CDR3 DNA follows: TGTGCCAGCAGCGCCGACAGGGGGAGGGATACGCAGTATTTT.

The chain joins TRBV5-4 to TRBJ1-2; 9 bases fit TRBD1. Looked up from germline, CDR1 is SGHNT and CDR2 is YYREEE (reference sequence). Trimming cost V 5 bases and J 8 bases; bases outside gene matches: 7. The CDR3 consists of 13 residues. The CDR3 here is CASSRDRAGGYTF. The CDR3 bases are TGTGCCAGCAGTAGGGACAGGGCGGGAGGCTACACCTTC.

This chain links TRBV12-5 with TRBJ2-5, with D hard to call. The germline V gene has CDR1 LGHNT and CDR2 FRNRAP. The CDR3 covers 11 residues. The V gene lost 10 bases and the J gene lost 4 bases, with 10 bases spanning the gap. In DNA form, the CDR3 reads TGTGCTAAGTCGGCGGCAGAGACCCAGTACTTC. Translated: CAKSAAETQYF.

The rearrangement links TRBV28 to TRBJ2-1; D unresolved. CDR1 MDHEN and CDR2 SYDVKM come from the germline V gene. The CDR3 spans 14 residues. V lost 6 bases to trimming and J lost 0 bases, with 9 bases between them. The CDR3 DNA reads as TGTGCCAGCAGCCGCGAGGACTCCTACAATGAGCAGTTCTTC. Translation gives CASSREDSYNEQFF.

Here the CDR3 DNA reads TGTGCCAGCAGCGTCAGGGGACAGGGGGGCACAGATACGCAGTATTTT. This codes for CASSVRGQGGTDTQYF. This chain links TRBV9 with TRBJ2-3; TRBD1 matches 11 bases. Germline CDR1 SGDLS, CDR2 YYNGEE. J gave up 1 base and V 2 bases, and 3 bases lay outside the gene matches. CDR3 length: 16 amino acids.

This rearrangement joins TRBV18 to TRBJ1-5; D may be TRBD1 (6 bases). Looked up from germline, CDR1 is KGHSH and CDR2 is LQKENI. The CDR3 contains 16 residues. V dropped 6 bases and J dropped 0 bases, with 15 bases sitting between them. The CDR3 is CASSPGGGNSNQPQHF. CDR3 coding DNA: TGTGCCAGCTCCCCGGGGGGGGGCAATAGCAATCAGCCCCAGCATTTT.

The chain carries TRBV7-3 and TRBJ2-2; maybe TRBD2 (6 bases). The germline V and J ends were trimmed by 4 bases and 5 bases, with 14 bases remaining between them. Germline loops: CDR1 SGHTA, CDR2 FQGTGA. The CDR3 covers 15 residues. Here the CDR3 DNA reads TGTGCCAGCAGCTCCGGAGGGACGTTAACCGGGGAGCTGTTTTTT. Protein: CASSSGGTLTGELFF.

The V and J genes are TRBV7-2 and TRBJ2-1; 7 nucleotides agree with TRBD2. The germline gives CDR1 SGHTA, CDR2 FQGNSA. The CDR3 contains 15 residues. The ends lost 8 bases at V and 4 bases at J; junction bases unmatched: 11. The CDR3 loop is CASASGGGSYNEQFF. DNA of the CDR3: TGTGCCAGCGCTTCGGGCGGGGGATCATACAATGAGCAGTTCTTC. The entire variable domain, with the rest obtained from reference TRBV7-2 and TRBJ2-1, is as follows: GAGVSQSPSNKVTEKGKDVELRCDPISGHTALYWYRQSLGQGLEFLIYFQGNSAPDKSGLPSDRFSAERTGGSVSTLTIQRTQQEDSAVYLCASASGGGSYNEQFFGPGTRLTVL.

The count of this clone is one. The rearrangement uses TRBV3-1 (or the pseudogene TRBV3-2) and TRBJ2-7; D is possibly TRBD1 (7 bases). Trimming stripped 7 bases from V and 3 bases from J, with 10 bases between. CDR3 length: 12 amino acids. Per the germline V gene, CDR1 is LGHDT and CDR2 is YNNKEL (reference sequence). CDR3 in DNA: TGTGCCAGCACAGGGGGGAACTACGAGCAGTACTTC. This sequence encodes CASTGGNYEQYF.

CDR3 loop: CASSHSQGTLQAPLHF. CDR3 DNA: TGTGCCAGCAGCCATTCCCAGGGGACCCTTCAGGCACCCCTCCACTTT. The chain links TRBV3-1 (or the pseudogene TRBV3-2) to TRBJ1-6, with a weak D call TRBD1 (6 bases). Germline V CDR1 and CDR2: LGHDT, YNNKEL (reference sequence). The CDR3 has 16 amino acids. Trimming left V 3 bases short and J 11 bases short, with 20 bases between.

This chain uses TRBV19 with TRBJ1-6, with 8 nucleotides matching TRBD1. Germline V gene lookup returns CDR1 LNHDA and CDR2 SQIVND (reference sequence). This CDR3 has 15 amino acids. Trimming removed 8 bases from V and 0 bases from J; junction bases left unmatched: 3. The CDR3 region is CASGQGSSYNSPLHF. The CDR3 DNA reads TGTGCCAGTGGACAGGGAAGCTCCTATAATTCACCCCTCCACTTT.

This clone came up once. This chain joins TRBV12-3 or TRBV12-4 and TRBJ2-2; D unresolved. This CDR3 comprises 12 residues. The V end was cut by 1 base, the J end by 6 bases, with 3 bases between. CDR3 amino acids: CASSLVAGELFF. Here the CDR3 DNA reads TGTGCCAGCAGTTTAGTCGCCGGGGAGCTGTTTTTT.

The rearrangement links TRBV7-6 to TRBJ2-7; possibly TRBD2 for D (7 bases). The CDR3 is made up of 16 amino acids. Trimming took 1 base from V and 2 from J, leaving 15 bases between them. The germline V gene has CDR1 SGHVS and CDR2 FNYEAQ. DNA for the CDR3: TGTGCCAGCAGCTTAGGCTCTGCGGGGGCCACCTACGAGCAGTACTTC. Translation gives CASSLGSAGATYEQYF.

The chain couples TRBV7-2 to TRBJ2-1; tentatively, D is TRBD2 (5 bases). V was trimmed by 1 base and J by 5 bases, leaving 9 bases between them. The germline gives CDR1 SGHTA, CDR2 FQGNSA. This CDR3 comprises 14 residues. For the CDR3, the DNA is TGTGCCAGCAGCTTAGTATTCGGGAACAATGAGCAGTTCTTC. The encoded protein is CASSLVFGNNEQFF.

This chain uses TRBV5-1 with TRBJ2-7; 7 bases agree with TRBD2. This CDR3 region has 14 residues. The germline CDR1 and CDR2 sequences are SGHRS and YFSETQ. The V gene end was trimmed by 0 bases and the J gene end by 7 bases; junction bases not matched to a gene: 7. This CDR3 reads CASSLGAGSVEQYF. As DNA, the CDR3 is TGCGCCAGCAGCTTGGGAGCGGGGTCGGTGGAGCAGTACTTC.

The chain is built from TRBV9 and TRBJ2-3; 10 bases align to TRBD2. Germline values: CDR1 SGDLS, CDR2 YYNGEE. V gave up 0 bases and J gave up 5 bases; unmatched junction bases: 9. The CDR3 covers 17 residues. CDR3: CASSVGSGGPLRDTQYF. CDR3 in DNA: TGTGCCAGCAGCGTAGGTAGCGGGGGGCCCCTGAGAGATACGCAGTATTTT.

The genes are TRBV19 and TRBJ1-1; 11 nucleotides align to TRBD1. CDR1 is LNHDA and CDR2 is SQIVND in the germline V gene (reference sequence). CDR3 length equals 16 residues. With 6 bases clipped from V and 5 bases from J, the junction kept 11 bases outside the gene matches. The CDR3 nucleotides are TGTGCCAGTAGCCAAGCCGGGACAGGGGGAAGGACTGAAGCTTTCTTT. As protein: CASSQAGTGGRTEAFF.

This clone was seen a single time. The rearrangement uses TRBV29-1 and TRBJ1-5, with TRBD1 matching over 9 bases. V shed 6 bases and J 0 bases; nucleotides not matched to a gene: 12. The CDR3 loop spans 17 amino acids. The germline V gene encodes CDR1 SQVTM and CDR2 ANQGSEA. The CDR3 nucleotides are TGCAGCGTAGCCACAGGGGGCGCGGGGTATAGCAATCAGCCCCAGCATTTT. It translates to CSVATGGAGYSNQPQHF.

The V gene is TRBV12-3 or TRBV12-4, the J gene TRBJ2-7; a weak D match, TRBD1 (5 bases). This CDR3 spans 13 amino acids. Trimming stripped 3 bases from V and 1 base from J, with 7 bases between. The CDR3 sequence: CASSLDISYEQYF. CDR3 DNA: TGTGCCAGCAGTTTGGACATTTCCTACGAGCAGTACTTC.

The gene calls are TRBV2 and TRBJ1-5, with TRBD1 identical over 10 bases. After removal of 6 bases from V and 1 base from J, the junction contained 3 bases not matched to a gene. The CDR3 has 15 amino acids. Germline CDR1 SNHLY, CDR2 FYNNEI. The CDR3 protein is CASSGTGASNQPQHF. The CDR3 DNA reads TGTGCCAGCAGCGGGACAGGGGCGAGCAATCAGCCCCAGCATTTT.

V usage is TRBV11-1 and J usage is TRBJ1-4; TRBD1 is a possible D gene (6 bases). This CDR3 has 15 residues. The germline CDR1 and CDR2 sequences are SGHAT and FQDESV (reference sequence). V lost 2 bases, J lost 3 bases, and 10 bases lay in between. The CDR3 reads CASSLSPGANEKLFF. As DNA, the CDR3 is TGTGCCAGCAGCTTATCTCCAGGGGCTAATGAAAAACTGTTTTTT.

This chain links TRBV28 with TRBJ2-1, with D possibly being TRBD1 (5 bases). In germline, CDR1 is MDHEN, CDR2 SYDVKM. The CDR3 has 13 residues. The CDR3 here is CASKGPPYNEQFF. CDR3 coding DNA: TGTGCATCAAAGGGGCCCCCCTACAATGAGCAGTTCTTC.

This clone was observed a single time. The gene calls are TRBV27 and TRBJ1-5; no clear D gene. The CDR3 totals 16 residues. V was shortened by 0 bases and J by 4 bases, with 13 bases between the two germline ends. Germline V lookup: CDR1 MNHEY, CDR2 SMNVEV (reference sequence). For the CDR3, the DNA is TGTGCCAGCAGTTTATCGGCAGCCCCAGGAAATCAGCCCCAGCATTTT. Protein sequence: CASSLSAAPGNQPQHF.